These T cell receptor beta chains were read from a single sample in a study of blood T cell repertoires in COVID-19. Sequenced by immunoSEQ multiplex PCR; TCRdb stores in-frame clones only, minus some. The sample includes hundreds of thousands of clones, over 75% seen only once; the top ten take 0.75% to 1%. Input material: PBMCs or T cells enriched from blood (not recorded which). Receptors originate from a woman in her 30s who had recovered from COVID-19. CDR3s include the opening cysteine and the closing phenylalanine or tryptophan. The D gene is left open where the match is weak. Only part of the rows carry a size: once, few, many, or a class if the clone is expanded.

D gene: TRBD1
V gene: TRBV4-1
clone size: .
J gene: TRBJ1-5
CDR3 protein: CASSQEGQGASWSNQPQHF
CDR3 DNA: TGCGCCAGCAGCCAAGAAGGACAGGGGGCCTCCTGGAGCAATCAGCCCCAGCATTTT

D gene: TRBD1
V gene: TRBV27
clone size: once
J gene: TRBJ1-4
CDR3 protein: CASSLEGQGARKLFF
CDR3 DNA: TGTGCCAGCAGTTTAGAGGGACAGGGGGCGCGAAAACTGTTTTTT

D gene: TRBD2
V gene: TRBV2
clone size: few
J gene: TRBJ2-5
CDR3 protein: CASSAAGRSEKTQYF
CDR3 DNA: TGTGCCAGCAGTGCAGCGGGGCGATCAGAGAAGACCCAGTACTTC

D gene: .
V gene: TRBV27
clone size: few
J gene: TRBJ1-2
CDR3 protein: CASSLEGFYGYTF
CDR3 DNA: TGTGCCAGCAGTTTGGAGGGGTTCTATGGCTACACCTTC

D gene: .
V gene: TRBV7-2
clone size: .
J gene: TRBJ2-3
CDR3 protein: CASSLSAAGQYF
CDR3 DNA: TGTGCCAGCAGCTTAAGTGCGGCCGGACAGTATTTT

D gene: TRBD1
V gene: TRBV20-1
clone size: .
J gene: TRBJ1-3
CDR3 protein: CSASQGAGNTIYF
CDR3 DNA: TGCAGTGCTAGTCAGGGGGCTGGAAACACCATATATTTT

D gene: TRBD2
V gene: TRBV5-1
clone size: .
J gene: TRBJ2-5
CDR3 protein: CASSFGIQGLARETQYF
CDR3 DNA: TGCGCCAGCAGCTTTGGGATTCAAGGACTAGCTAGAGAGACCCAGTACTTC

D gene: .
V gene: TRBV4-2
clone size: .
J gene: TRBJ2-3
CDR3 protein: CASSRSPDTLGDTQYF
CDR3 DNA: TGTGCCAGCAGCCGATCACCGGACACCTTAGGGGATACGCAGTATTTT

D gene: .
V gene: TRBV6-2/TRBV6-3
clone size: .
J gene: TRBJ1-2
CDR3 protein: CASSYHHGDYGYTF
CDR3 DNA: TGTGCCAGCAGTTACCACCACGGGGACTATGGCTACACCTTC

D gene: .
V gene: TRBV3-1/TRBV3-2
clone size: .
J gene: TRBJ1-1
CDR3 protein: CASSQDGGLNTEAFF
CDR3 DNA: TGTGCCAGCAGCCAAGACGGGGGACTGAACACTGAAGCTTTCTTT

D gene: TRBD1
V gene: TRBV27
clone size: .
J gene: TRBJ2-1
CDR3 protein: CASKNRDRPYNEQFF
CDR3 DNA: TGTGCCAGCAAAAACCGGGACAGACCCTACAATGAGCAGTTCTTC

D gene: TRBD1
V gene: TRBV5-1
clone size: .
J gene: TRBJ1-4
CDR3 protein: CASSLGTDNNEKLFF
CDR3 DNA: TGCGCCAGCAGCCTCGGGACAGACAATAATGAAAAACTGTTTTTT

D gene: .
V gene: TRBV28
clone size: .
J gene: TRBJ2-7
CDR3 protein: CASSWHGYEQYF
CDR3 DNA: TGTGCCAGCAGTTGGCACGGGTACGAGCAGTACTTC

D gene: TRBD1
V gene: TRBV7-2
clone size: .
J gene: TRBJ2-7
CDR3 protein: CASSLRTGGLYEQYF
CDR3 DNA: TGTGCCAGCAGCTTACGGACAGGGGGCCTCTACGAGCAGTACTTC

D gene: TRBD1
V gene: TRBV24-1
clone size: few
J gene: TRBJ2-7
CDR3 protein: CATSDTRTGGYEQYF
CDR3 DNA: TGTGCCACCAGTGACACGAGGACAGGGGGCTACGAGCAGTACTTC

D gene: .
V gene: TRBV27
clone size: .
J gene: TRBJ2-2
CDR3 protein: CASSIRQTGELFF
CDR3 DNA: TGTGCCAGCAGTATAAGACAGACCGGGGAGCTGTTTTTT

D gene: TRBD1
V gene: TRBV7-9
clone size: .
J gene: TRBJ2-7
CDR3 protein: CASSLGQGAYEQYF
CDR3 DNA: TGTGCCAGCAGCTTAGGACAGGGGGCCTACGAGCAGTACTTC

D gene: TRBD1
V gene: TRBV18
clone size: .
J gene: TRBJ2-1
CDR3 protein: CASLRDSIYNEQFF
CDR3 DNA: TGTGCCAGCTTACGGGACAGCATTTACAATGAGCAGTTCTTC

D gene: .
V gene: TRBV6-4
clone size: once
J gene: TRBJ1-1
CDR3 protein: CASSDREGTEAFF
CDR3 DNA: TGTGCCAGCAGTGATCGGGAGGGCACTGAAGCTTTCTTT

D gene: .
V gene: TRBV12-3/TRBV12-4
clone size: .
J gene: TRBJ1-5
CDR3 protein: CASSRSLSQPQHF
CDR3 DNA: TGTGCCAGCAGTCGCTCCCTGAGTCAGCCCCAGCATTTT

D gene: .
V gene: TRBV7-9
clone size: .
J gene: TRBJ2-1
CDR3 protein: CVSSSGVYNEQFF
CDR3 DNA: TGTGTCAGTTCCTCAGGGGTTTACAATGAGCAGTTCTTC

D gene: .
V gene: TRBV4-3
clone size: .
J gene: TRBJ1-1
CDR3 protein: CASSQVVRQLNTEAFF
CDR3 DNA: TGCGCCAGCAGCCAAGTCGTGAGGCAGCTGAACACTGAAGCTTTCTTT

D gene: .
V gene: TRBV6-5
clone size: .
J gene: TRBJ2-5
CDR3 protein: CASSYKGVETQYF
CDR3 DNA: TGTGCCAGCAGTTACAAGGGAGTAGAGACCCAGTACTTC

D gene: TRBD2
V gene: TRBV18
clone size: few
J gene: TRBJ2-3
CDR3 protein: CASSRGLAGITDTQYF
CDR3 DNA: TGTGCCAGCTCACGGGGACTAGCGGGGATCACAGATACGCAGTATTTT

D gene: .
V gene: TRBV18
clone size: .
J gene: TRBJ1-5
CDR3 protein: CASSPTGSDQPQHF
CDR3 DNA: TGTGCCAGCTCTCCGACAGGCTCGGATCAGCCCCAGCATTTT

D gene: TRBD2
V gene: TRBV5-4
clone size: .
J gene: TRBJ2-5
CDR3 protein: CASSLGLAGGPGETQYF
CDR3 DNA: TGTGCCAGCAGCTTAGGACTAGCGGGAGGGCCGGGGGAGACCCAGTACTTC

D gene: TRBD1
V gene: TRBV27
clone size: .
J gene: TRBJ2-6
CDR3 protein: CASSHRGLKAGANVLTF
CDR3 DNA: TGTGCCAGCAGCCACAGGGGGCTCAAGGCTGGGGCCAACGTCCTGACTTTC

D gene: .
V gene: TRBV14
clone size: .
J gene: TRBJ2-1
CDR3 protein: CASSQARRAEQFF
CDR3 DNA: TGTGCCAGCAGCCAAGCTCGAAGAGCTGAGCAGTTCTTC

D gene: .
V gene: TRBV5-1
clone size: once
J gene: TRBJ1-1
CDR3 protein: CASSLTVTQGNTEAFF
CDR3 DNA: TGCGCCAGCAGCTTGACTGTGACTCAGGGAAACACTGAAGCTTTCTTT

D gene: .
V gene: TRBV5-4
clone size: .
J gene: TRBJ1-4
CDR3 protein: CASSDRREGEKLFF
CDR3 DNA: TGTGCCAGCAGCGATAGACGGGAAGGAGAAAAACTGTTTTTT

D gene: .
V gene: TRBV2
clone size: .
J gene: TRBJ1-1
CDR3 protein: CASNLQINTEAFF
CDR3 DNA: TGTGCCAGCAATCTACAGATCAACACTGAAGCTTTCTTT

D gene: TRBD2
V gene: TRBV7-9
clone size: .
J gene: TRBJ2-7
CDR3 protein: CASSLRGGVDEQYF
CDR3 DNA: TGTGCCAGCAGCTTGCGCGGGGGGGTGGACGAGCAGTACTTC

D gene: .
V gene: TRBV24-1
clone size: few
J gene: TRBJ1-1
CDR3 protein: CATSDFRFTEAFF
CDR3 DNA: TGTGCCACCAGTGATTTTCGGTTCACTGAAGCTTTCTTT

D gene: TRBD1
V gene: TRBV10-3
clone size: .
J gene: TRBJ1-1
CDR3 protein: CAIRPRTGINTEAFF
CDR3 DNA: TGTGCCATCAGACCCAGGACAGGGATCAACACTGAAGCTTTCTTT

D gene: .
V gene: TRBV5-5
clone size: once
J gene: TRBJ1-3
CDR3 protein: CASSLAGSGNTIYF
CDR3 DNA: TGTGCCAGCAGCTTGGCGGGCTCTGGAAACACCATATATTTT